This T cell receptor beta chain was identified during a study of blood T cell repertoires in COVID-19. Data came from immunoSEQ multiplex PCR; TCRdb stores just in-frame clones and leaves some out. The table has about 69,000 clones, roughly four fifths seen once. This CDR3 has 12 residues. The V end was cut by 5 bases, the J end by 4 bases, with 9 bases between. CDR1 is MNHEY, CDR2 SVGAGI, per germline. The gene calls are TRBV6-5 and TRBJ2-7, with a tentative D call TRBD1 (6 bases). The sequencing sample was made of peripheral blood. The TCR sequence derives from a woman older than 75 with acute or convalescent COVID-19. DNA for the CDR3: TGTGCCAGCAGTAGGGGGTATTACGAGCAGTACTTC. This translates into CASSRGYYEQYF.